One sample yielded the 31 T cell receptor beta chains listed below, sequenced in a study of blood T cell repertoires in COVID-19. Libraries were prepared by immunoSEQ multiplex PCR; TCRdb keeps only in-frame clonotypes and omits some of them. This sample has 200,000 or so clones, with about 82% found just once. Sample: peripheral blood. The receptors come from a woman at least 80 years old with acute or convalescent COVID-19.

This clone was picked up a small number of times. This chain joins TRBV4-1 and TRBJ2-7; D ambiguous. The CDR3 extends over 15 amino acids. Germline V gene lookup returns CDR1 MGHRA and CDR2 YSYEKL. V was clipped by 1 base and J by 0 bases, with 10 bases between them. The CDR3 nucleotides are TGCGCCAGCAGCCAAGGAGCAGGAAGCTCCTACGAGCAGTACTTC. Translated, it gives CASSQGAGSSYEQYF.

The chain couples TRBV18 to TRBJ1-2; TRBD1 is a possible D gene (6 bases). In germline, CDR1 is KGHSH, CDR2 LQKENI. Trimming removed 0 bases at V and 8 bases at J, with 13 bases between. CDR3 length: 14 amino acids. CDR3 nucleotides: TGTGCCAGCTCACCACCGCACAGGGATCGGGGCTACACCTTC. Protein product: CASSPPHRDRGYTF.

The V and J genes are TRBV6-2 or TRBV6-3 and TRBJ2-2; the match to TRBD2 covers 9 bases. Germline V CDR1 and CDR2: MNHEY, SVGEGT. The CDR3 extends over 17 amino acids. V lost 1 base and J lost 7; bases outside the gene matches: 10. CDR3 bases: TGTGCCAGCAGTTACTTCGCTAGCGGGGAAATCGACGGGGAGCTGTTTTTT. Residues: CASSYFASGEIDGELFF.

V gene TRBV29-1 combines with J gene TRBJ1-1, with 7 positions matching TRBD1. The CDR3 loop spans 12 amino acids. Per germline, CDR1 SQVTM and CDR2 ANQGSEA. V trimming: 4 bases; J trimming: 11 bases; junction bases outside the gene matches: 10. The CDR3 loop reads CSVGDNRGGAFF. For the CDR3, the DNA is TGCAGCGTTGGGGACAACAGGGGTGGCGCTTTCTTT.

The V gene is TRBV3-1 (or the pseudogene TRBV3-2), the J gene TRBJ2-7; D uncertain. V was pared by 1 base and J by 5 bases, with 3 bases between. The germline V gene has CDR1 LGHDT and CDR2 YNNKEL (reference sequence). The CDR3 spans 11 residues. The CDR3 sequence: CASSQVDEQYF. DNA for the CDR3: TGTGCCAGCAGCCAAGTCGACGAGCAGTACTTC.

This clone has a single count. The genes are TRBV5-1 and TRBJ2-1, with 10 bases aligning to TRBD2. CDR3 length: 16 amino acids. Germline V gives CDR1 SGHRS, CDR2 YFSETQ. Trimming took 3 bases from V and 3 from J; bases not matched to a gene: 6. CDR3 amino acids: CASSWTSGGGYNEQFF. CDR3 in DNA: TGCGCCAGCAGCTGGACTAGCGGAGGGGGCTACAATGAGCAGTTCTTC.

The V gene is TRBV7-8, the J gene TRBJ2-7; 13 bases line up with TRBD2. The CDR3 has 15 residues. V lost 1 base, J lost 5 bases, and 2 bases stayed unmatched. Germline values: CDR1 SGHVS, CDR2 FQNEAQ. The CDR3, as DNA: TGTGCCAGCAGCTTAGTAGGGACTAGCGGGAACGAGCAGTACTTC. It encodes CASSLVGTSGNEQYF.

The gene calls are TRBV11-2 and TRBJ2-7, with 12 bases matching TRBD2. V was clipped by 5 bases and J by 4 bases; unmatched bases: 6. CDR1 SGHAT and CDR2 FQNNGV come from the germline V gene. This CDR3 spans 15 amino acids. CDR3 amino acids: CASSPGLAGTYEQYF. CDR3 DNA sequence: TGTGCCAGCAGCCCTGGACTAGCGGGGACATACGAGCAGTACTTC.

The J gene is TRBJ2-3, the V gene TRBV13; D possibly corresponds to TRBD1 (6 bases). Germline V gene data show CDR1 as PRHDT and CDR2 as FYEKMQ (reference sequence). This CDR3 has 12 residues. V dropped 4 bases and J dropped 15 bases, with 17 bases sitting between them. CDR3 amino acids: CASSSSTGSRYF. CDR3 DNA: TGTGCCAGCAGCTCTTCGACAGGATCTAGATATTTT.

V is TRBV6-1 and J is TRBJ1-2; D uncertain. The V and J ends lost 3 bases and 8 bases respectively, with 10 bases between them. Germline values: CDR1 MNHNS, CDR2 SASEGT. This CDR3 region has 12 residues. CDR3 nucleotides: TGTGCCAGCAGTGACGGTGCCAGGGGCTACACCTTC. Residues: CASSDGARGYTF.

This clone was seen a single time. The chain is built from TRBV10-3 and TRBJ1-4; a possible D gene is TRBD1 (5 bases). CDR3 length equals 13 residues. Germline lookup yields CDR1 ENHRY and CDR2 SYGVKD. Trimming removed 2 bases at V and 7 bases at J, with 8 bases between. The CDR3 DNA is TGTGCCATCAGTGAGGACAGAGGTGAAAAACTGTTTTTT. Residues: CAISEDRGEKLFF.

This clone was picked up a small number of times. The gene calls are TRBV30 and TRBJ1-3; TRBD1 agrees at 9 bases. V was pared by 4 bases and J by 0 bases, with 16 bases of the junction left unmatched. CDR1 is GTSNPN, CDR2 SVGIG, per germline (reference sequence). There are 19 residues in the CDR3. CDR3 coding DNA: TGTGCCTGGACAAGTTACACAGGGGGCTTCTTAAGCTCTGGAAACACCATATATTTT. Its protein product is CAWTSYTGGFLSSGNTIYF.

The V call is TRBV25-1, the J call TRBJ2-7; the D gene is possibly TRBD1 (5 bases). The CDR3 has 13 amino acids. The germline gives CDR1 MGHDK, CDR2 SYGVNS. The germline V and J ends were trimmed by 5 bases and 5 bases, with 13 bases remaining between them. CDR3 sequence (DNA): TGTGCCAGCAGTCCTCAGGGTCTCGACGAGCAGTACTTC. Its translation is CASSPQGLDEQYF.

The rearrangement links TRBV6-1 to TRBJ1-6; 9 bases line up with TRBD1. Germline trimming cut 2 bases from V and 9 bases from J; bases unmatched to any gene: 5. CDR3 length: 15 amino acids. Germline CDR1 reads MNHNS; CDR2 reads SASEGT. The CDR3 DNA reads TGTGCCAGCAGTGAATCCACAGGGGGCTTTTCACCCCTCCACTTT. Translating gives CASSESTGGFSPLHF.

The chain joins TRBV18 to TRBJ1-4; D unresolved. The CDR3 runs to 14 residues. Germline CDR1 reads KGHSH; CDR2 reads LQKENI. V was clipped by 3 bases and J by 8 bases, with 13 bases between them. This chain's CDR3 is CASSPLADGEKLFF. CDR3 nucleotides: TGTGCCAGCTCACCGTTAGCGGATGGGGAAAAACTGTTTTTT.

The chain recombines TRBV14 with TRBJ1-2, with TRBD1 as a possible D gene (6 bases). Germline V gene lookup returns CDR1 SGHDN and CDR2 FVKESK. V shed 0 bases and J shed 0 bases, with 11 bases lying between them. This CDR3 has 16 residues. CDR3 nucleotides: TGTGCCAGCAGCCAAGAGGGGCGGACAGCTAACTATGGCTACACCTTC. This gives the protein CASSQEGRTANYGYTF.

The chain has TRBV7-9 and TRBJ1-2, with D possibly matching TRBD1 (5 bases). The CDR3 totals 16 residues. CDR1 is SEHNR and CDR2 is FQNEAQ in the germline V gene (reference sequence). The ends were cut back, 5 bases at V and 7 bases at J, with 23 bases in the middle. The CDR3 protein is CASSPGGTVPLGGYTF. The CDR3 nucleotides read TGTGCCAGCAGCCCCGGGGGAACAGTGCCCCTCGGTGGCTACACCTTC.

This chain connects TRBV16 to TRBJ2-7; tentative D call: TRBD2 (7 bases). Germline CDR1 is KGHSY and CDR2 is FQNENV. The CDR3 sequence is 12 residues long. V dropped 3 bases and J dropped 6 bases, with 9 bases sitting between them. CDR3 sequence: CASSQGGAEQYF. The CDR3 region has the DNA TGTGCCAGCAGCCAGGGGGGGGCCGAGCAGTACTTC.

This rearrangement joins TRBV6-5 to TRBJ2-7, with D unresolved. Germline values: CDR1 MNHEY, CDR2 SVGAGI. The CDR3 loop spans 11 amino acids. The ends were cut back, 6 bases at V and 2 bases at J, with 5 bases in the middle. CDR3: CASRIAYEQYF. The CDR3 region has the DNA TGTGCCAGCAGAATCGCCTACGAGCAGTACTTC.

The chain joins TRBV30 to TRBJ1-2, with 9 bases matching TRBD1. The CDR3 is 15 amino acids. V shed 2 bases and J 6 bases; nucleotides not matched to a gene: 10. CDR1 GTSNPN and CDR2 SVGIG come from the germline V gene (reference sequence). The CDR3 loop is CAWSNTGQGNHGYTF. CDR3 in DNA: TGTGCCTGGAGTAATACGGGACAGGGAAACCATGGCTACACCTTC. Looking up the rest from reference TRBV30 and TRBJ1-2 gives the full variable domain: SQTIHQWPATLVQPVGSPLSLECTVEGTSNPNLYWYRQAAGRGLQLLFYSVGIGQISSEVPQNLSASRPQDRQFILSSKKLLLSDSGFYLCAWSNTGQGNHGYTFGSGTRLTVV.

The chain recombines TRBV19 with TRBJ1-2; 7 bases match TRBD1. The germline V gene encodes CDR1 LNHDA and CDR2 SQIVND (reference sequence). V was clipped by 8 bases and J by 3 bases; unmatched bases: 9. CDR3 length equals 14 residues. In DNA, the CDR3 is TGTGCCAGTTTCAAACCCGACAGGGACTATGGCTACACCTTC. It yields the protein CASFKPDRDYGYTF.

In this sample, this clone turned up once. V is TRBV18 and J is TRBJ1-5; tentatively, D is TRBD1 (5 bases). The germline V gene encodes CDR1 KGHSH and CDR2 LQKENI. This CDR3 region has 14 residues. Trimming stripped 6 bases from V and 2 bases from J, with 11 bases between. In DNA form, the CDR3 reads TGTGCCAGCTCCCCCGGAGGGGGCAATCAGCCCCAGCATTTT. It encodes CASSPGGGNQPQHF. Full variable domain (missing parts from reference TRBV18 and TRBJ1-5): NAGVMQNPRHLVRRRGQEARLRCSPMKGHSHVYWYRQLPEEGLKFMVYLQKENIIDESGMPKERFSAEFPKEGPSILRIQQVVRGDSAAYFCASSPGGGNQPQHFGDGTRLSIL.

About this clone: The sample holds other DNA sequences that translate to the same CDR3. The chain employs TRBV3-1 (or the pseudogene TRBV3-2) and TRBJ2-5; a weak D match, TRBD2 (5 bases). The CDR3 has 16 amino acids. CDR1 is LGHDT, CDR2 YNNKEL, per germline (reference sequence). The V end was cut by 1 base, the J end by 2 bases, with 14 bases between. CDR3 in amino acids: CASSQGTGRAQETQYF. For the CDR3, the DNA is TGTGCCAGCAGCCAAGGGACCGGGCGGGCACAAGAGACCCAGTACTTC.

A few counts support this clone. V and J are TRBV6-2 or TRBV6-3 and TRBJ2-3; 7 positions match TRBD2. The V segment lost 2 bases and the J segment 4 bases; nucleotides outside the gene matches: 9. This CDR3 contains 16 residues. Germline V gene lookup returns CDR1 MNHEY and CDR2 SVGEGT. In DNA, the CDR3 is TGTGCCAGCAGTTACATCCGAGCGGGGAAGGCAGATACGCAGTATTTT. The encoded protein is CASSYIRAGKADTQYF.

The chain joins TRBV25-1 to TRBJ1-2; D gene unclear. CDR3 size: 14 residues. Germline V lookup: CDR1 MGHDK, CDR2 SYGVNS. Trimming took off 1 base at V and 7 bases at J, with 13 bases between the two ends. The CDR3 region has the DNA TGTGCCAGCAGTGAATTTTCCCATTCGGGTGGCTACACCTTC. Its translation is CASSEFSHSGGYTF.

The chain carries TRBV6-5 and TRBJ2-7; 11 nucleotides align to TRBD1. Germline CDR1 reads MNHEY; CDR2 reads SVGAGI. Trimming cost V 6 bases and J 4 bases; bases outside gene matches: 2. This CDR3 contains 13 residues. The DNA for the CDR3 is TGTGCCAGCAGGGACAGGGGGCGATACGAGCAGTACTTC. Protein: CASRDRGRYEQYF.

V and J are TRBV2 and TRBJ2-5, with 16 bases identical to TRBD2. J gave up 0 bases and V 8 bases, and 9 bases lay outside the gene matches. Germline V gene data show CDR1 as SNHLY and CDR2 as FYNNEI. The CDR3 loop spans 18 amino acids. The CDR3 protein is CASVAGTSGRGYQETQYF. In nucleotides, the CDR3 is TGTGCCAGCGTCGCGGGGACTAGCGGGAGGGGGTACCAAGAGACCCAGTACTTC.

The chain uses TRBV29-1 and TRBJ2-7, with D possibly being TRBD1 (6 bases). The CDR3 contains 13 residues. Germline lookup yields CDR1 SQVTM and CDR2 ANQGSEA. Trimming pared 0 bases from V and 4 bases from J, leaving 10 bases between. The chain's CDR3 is CSVEEVRGYEQYF. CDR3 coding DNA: TGCAGCGTTGAAGAAGTCAGGGGTTACGAGCAGTACTTC.

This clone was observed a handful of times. This CDR3 is CASSPGVANEKLFF. The CDR3 DNA is TGTGCCAGCAGCCCAGGGGTGGCTAATGAAAAACTGTTTTTT. This chain connects TRBV6-5 to TRBJ1-4; D is perhaps TRBD1 (6 bases). Germline V lookup: CDR1 MNHEY, CDR2 SVGAGI. This CDR3 comprises 14 residues. The V end was cut by 6 bases, the J end by 3 bases, with 11 bases between.

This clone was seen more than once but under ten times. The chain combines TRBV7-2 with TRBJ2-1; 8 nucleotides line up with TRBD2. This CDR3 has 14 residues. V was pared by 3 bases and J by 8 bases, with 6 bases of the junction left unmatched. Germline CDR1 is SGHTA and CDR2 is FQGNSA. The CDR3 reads CASSFYGGADEQFF. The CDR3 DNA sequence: TGTGCCAGCAGCTTCTACGGGGGGGCGGATGAGCAGTTCTTC.

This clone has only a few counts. CDR3 sequence: CASSPLGQMNTGELFF. The DNA of the CDR3 is TGTGCCAGCAGCCCCTTGGGACAGATGAACACCGGGGAGCTGTTTTTT. The chain carries TRBV6-2 or TRBV6-3 and TRBJ2-2, with TRBD1 matching over 7 bases. CDR3 length equals 16 residues. Germline V gene data show CDR1 as MNHEY and CDR2 as SVGEGT. The ends lost 6 bases at V and 1 base at J; junction bases unmatched: 8.